This T cell receptor (beta chain) was captured by sequencing in a study of T cell responses to AZD1222 COVID-19 vaccine. Study-level results: Seropositive AZD1222 recipients at baseline numbered only five or six. Two AZD1222 doses significantly raised spike-specific TCR breadth and depth over controls.

Data came from immunoSEQ multiplex PCR; TCRdb stores just in-frame clones and leaves some out. The table has around 110,000 clones, about 90% seen once. As for this clone: The antigen is not known.

Pooled in the analysis were second doses at about 4 or about 12 weeks. Here the sequenced sample was peripheral blood, taken 28 days after the second AZD1222 dose. The TCR was taken from an adult who received the AZD1222 COVID-19 vaccine.

DNA of the CDR3: TGTGCCAGCAGCCCCAGGACTAGCGGGAGTGGCTGGAATGAGCAGTTCTTC. Residues: CASSPRTSGSGWNEQFF. The chain employs TRBV7-6 and TRBJ2-1, with TRBD2 matching over 13 bases. The CDR3 covers 17 residues. Germline CDR1 reads SGHVS; CDR2 reads FNYEAQ. The V segment lost 5 bases and the J segment 7 bases; nucleotides outside the gene matches: 11.